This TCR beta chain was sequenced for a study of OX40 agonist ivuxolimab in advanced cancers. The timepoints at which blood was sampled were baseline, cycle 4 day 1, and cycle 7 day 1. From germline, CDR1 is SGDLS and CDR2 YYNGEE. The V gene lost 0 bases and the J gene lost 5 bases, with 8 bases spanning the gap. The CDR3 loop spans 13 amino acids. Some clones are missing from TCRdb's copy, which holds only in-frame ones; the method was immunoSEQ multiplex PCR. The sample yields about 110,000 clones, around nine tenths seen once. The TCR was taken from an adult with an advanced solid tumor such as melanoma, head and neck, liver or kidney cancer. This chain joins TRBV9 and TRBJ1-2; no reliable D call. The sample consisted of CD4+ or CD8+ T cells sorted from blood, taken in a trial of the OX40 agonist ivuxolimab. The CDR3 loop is CASSVEGGYGYTF. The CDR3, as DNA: TGTGCCAGCAGCGTAGAGGGAGGGTATGGCTACACCTTC.